Reported below is one T cell receptor (beta chain). Its antigen remains unidentified. The CDR3 has 15 amino acids. Germline lookup yields CDR1 LNHDA and CDR2 SQIVND (reference sequence). Deletions cut 2 bases from V and 5 bases from J, with 13 bases between. One entry per CDR3 protein, called by TCRdb with MiXCR from the reads. This table holds hundreds of thousands of distinct CDR3 sequences, roughly 30% found once. The data were obtained in a study of T cell repertoires in cytomegalovirus infection. Turning to the study itself: CMV epitopes, recently identified HLA-C-restricted and well-studied HLA-B-restricted, were used. Public TCR beta signatures provided an indication of both CMV infection and a matching HLA type.

Whole-study findings and limits: Ex vivo, HLA-C-restricted CMV-specific TCR beta clonotypes prevailed over the rest of the response. CMV carriers with the relevant HLA were identified by cumulative public TCR beta family frequency.

The TCR sequence derives from a human donor in good health (CMV status not recorded). Some clones in this sample may be carry-over from other donors' samples. The sequencing here drew on cultured PBMCs, taken from culture after CMV antigen stimulation. The chain combines TRBV19 with TRBJ2-1; possibly TRBD1 or TRBD2 for D (6 bases each). The CDR3 bases are TGTGCCAGTAGTATAAGAGGGGGACTTCACAATGAGCAGTTCTTC. Amino acids: CASSIRGGLHNEQFF. The full variable domain, rest sourced from reference TRBV19 and TRBJ2-1, is DGGITQSPKYLFRKEGQNVTLSCEQNLNHDAMYWYRQDPGQGLRLIYYSQIVNDFQKGDIAEGYSVSREKKESFPLTVTSAQKNPTAFYLCASSIRGGLHNEQFFGPGTRLTVL.